The 17 T cell receptor beta chains in this list originate from one sample, sequenced in a study of blood T cells in healthy people across ages. Through a sample-barcoded 5' primer and a J-beta primer mix, a second PCR was run for roughly 7 to 11 cycles. MiXCR, run by TCRdb on the 5' RACE reads, gives a single entry per CDR3 protein. Here the sample spans about 1.1 million distinct CDR3 sequences, 35% to 40% being singletons. The specimen was blood. Every receptor here comes from a man in his late teens or twenties in good health.

The chain combines TRBV12-3 or TRBV12-4 with TRBJ2-1, with D tentatively TRBD2 (7 bases). The tail of the sequence fits TRBJ2-7 better, so the J call may be wrong. The CDR3 loop spans 14 amino acids. Here the CDR3 DNA reads TGTGCCAGCCTTGAGGGGGGGGACTACAATGAGCAGTACTTC. Protein: CASLEGGDYNEQYF.

The chain couples TRBV6-5 to TRBJ1-5; possibly TRBD1 for D (5 bases). The CDR3 totals 15 residues. Trimming cost V 9 bases and J 0 bases, with 15 bases left between them. CDR1 MNHEY and CDR2 SVGAGI come from the germline V gene. The CDR3 sequence is CASRDGGHSNQPQHF. CDR3 bases: TGTGCCAGTAGGGACGGCGGGCATAGCAATCAGCCCCAGCATTTT.

This clonotype turned up a few times. The J gene is TRBJ1-2, the V gene TRBV4-3; 10 positions match TRBD1. This CDR3 comprises 17 residues. V lost 1 base and J lost 2; bases outside the gene matches: 7. Germline CDR1 and CDR2: LGHNA and YSLEER. The CDR3 reads CASSQASPGQGNYGYTF. The CDR3 region has the DNA TGCGCCAGCAGCCAAGCCTCACCGGGACAGGGGAACTATGGCTACACCTTC.

The chain couples TRBV5-1 to TRBJ2-2; possibly TRBD1 for D (6 bases). The CDR3 runs 15 residues. Between the trimmed V and J ends, which lost 0 bases and 5 bases, there was a span of 11 bases. The germline CDR1 and CDR2 sequences are SGHRS and YFSETQ. The CDR3 reads CASSLDRVMTGELFF. The CDR3 DNA reads TGCGCCAGCAGCTTGGACAGGGTTATGACCGGGGAGCTGTTTTTT.

There are a few counts of this clonotype. A junction boundary mismatches the germline segment, possibly from a read error. The CDR3 DNA reads as TGTGCTATCAGTGAGACACGGGAATTGAACACTGAAGCTTTCTTT. This encodes CAISETRELNTEAFF. The chain recombines TRBV10-3 with TRBJ1-1; D gene unclear. The CDR3 is 15 residues long. Germline V CDR1 and CDR2: ENHRY, SYGVKD.

The chain is built from TRBV4-3 and TRBJ1-4; D unresolved. V was shortened by 0 bases and J by 13 bases, with 18 bases between the two germline ends. CDR3 length: 15 amino acids. CDR1 is LGHNA and CDR2 is YSLEER in the germline V gene. CDR3 in DNA: TGCGCCAGCAGCCAAGATCAGGCGGTCCCCGGGGTACTGTTTTTT. This encodes CASSQDQAVPGVLFF.

This clonotype was detected a few times. This chain uses TRBV4-1 with TRBJ1-2, with 9 bases aligning to TRBD1. The V gene end was trimmed by 4 bases and the J gene end by 4 bases; junction bases not matched to a gene: 7. The CDR3 runs 15 residues. Germline assignment: CDR1 MGHRA and CDR2 YSYEKL. The CDR3 DNA sequence: TGCGCCAGCAGCCGGAGGGGACAGGGAAGCTATGGCTACACCTTC. It yields the protein CASSRRGQGSYGYTF.

This clonotype was seen a handful of times. The chain uses TRBV7-9 and TRBJ2-3; D may be TRBD2 (5 bases). This CDR3 has 12 amino acids. Germline CDR1 reads SEHNR; CDR2 reads FQNEAQ (reference sequence). Trimming cost V 7 bases and J 4 bases, with 9 bases left between them. The CDR3 nucleotides read TGTGCCAGCATTAACGGGGCAGATACGCAGTATTTT. It codes for CASINGADTQYF.

The chain uses TRBV7-2 and TRBJ1-5; TRBD1 matches 7 bases. This CDR3 has 14 amino acids. Trimming removed 4 bases from V and 5 bases from J; junction bases left unmatched: 5. Germline values: CDR1 SGHTA, CDR2 FQGNSA. The CDR3: CASSSRQGDQPQHF. The CDR3 DNA sequence: TGTGCCAGCAGCTCCCGACAGGGCGATCAGCCCCAGCATTTT.

About this clonotype: A much more abundant neighbour one base away suggests this may be a read error. Given the absence of the conserved phenylalanine or tryptophan at the CDR3 end, a read error is likely. J is TRBJ2-7 and V is TRBV4-2, with 9 bases aligning to TRBD1. CDR1 and CDR2 (germline): LGHNA, YNFKEQ. Trimming took 1 base from V and 0 from J; bases not matched to a gene: 4. The CDR3 totals 16 residues. This CDR3 reads CASSQAGQGFSYEQYC. CDR3 DNA sequence: TGTGCCAGCAGCCAAGCGGGACAGGGCTTCTCCTACGAGCAGTACTGC.

This clonotype has only a few counts. J is TRBJ1-2 and V is TRBV11-2, with 8 bases fitting TRBD1. The germline V gene encodes CDR1 SGHAT and CDR2 FQNNGV. The length of the CDR3 is 16 residues. V dropped 4 bases and J dropped 0; count of bases not matched to a gene: 7. Written as DNA, the CDR3 is TGTGCCAGCAGCTCGGTGACAGGGGCACCTAACTATGGCTACACCTTC. Residues: CASSSVTGAPNYGYTF.

The chain couples TRBV6-1 to TRBJ1-2; maybe TRBD1 (6 bases). The CDR3 consists of 13 residues. Germline loops: CDR1 MNHNS, CDR2 SASEGT. Trimming cost V 8 bases and J 2 bases, with 12 bases left between them. The CDR3 loop is CASEQGLNYGYTF. The CDR3 coding sequence is TGTGCCAGCGAGCAGGGGTTAAACTATGGCTACACCTTC.

This clonotype was recorded once. The chain employs TRBV6-2 or TRBV6-3 and TRBJ2-2; a possible D gene is TRBD1 (5 bases). Germline loops: CDR1 MNHEY, CDR2 SVGEGT. The CDR3 consists of 14 residues. V was trimmed by 7 bases and J by 2 bases, leaving 11 bases between them. The CDR3 protein is CASNRQANTGELFF. Written as DNA, the CDR3 is TGTGCCAGCAACAGGCAAGCAAACACCGGGGAGCTGTTTTTT.

V is TRBV5-1 and J is TRBJ2-3, with D perhaps TRBD1 (6 bases). Germline assignment: CDR1 SGHRS and CDR2 YFSETQ. Trimming removed 1 base at V and 3 bases at J, with 12 bases between. The CDR3 covers 15 residues. The chain's CDR3 is CASSLWDKMTDTQYF. The CDR3 DNA follows: TGCGCCAGCAGCTTGTGGGACAAAATGACAGATACGCAGTATTTT.

In its sample, this clonotype was seen a few times. The chain is built from TRBV28 and TRBJ1-2, with 7 nucleotides matching TRBD1. CDR3 length: 14 residues. The V and J ends lost 5 bases and 2 bases, in that order; junction bases with no gene match: 5. The germline CDR1 and CDR2 sequences are MDHEN and SYDVKM. The CDR3 DNA is TGTGCCAGCAGTCTACAGGGGCGAAACTATGGCTACACCTTC. Its protein product is CASSLQGRNYGYTF.

This clonotype was seen only a few times. The chain uses TRBV29-1 and TRBJ1-1; D ambiguous. V was trimmed by 0 bases and J by 4 bases, leaving 6 bases between them. Germline V CDR1 and CDR2: SQVTM, ANQGSEA. The CDR3 is made up of 12 amino acids. The CDR3 loop reads CSVEDPTTEAFF. In nucleotides, the CDR3 is TGCAGCGTTGAAGATCCCACCACTGAAGCTTTCTTT. Drawing the rest from reference TRBV29-1 and TRBJ1-1, the complete variable domain is SAVISQKPSRDICQRGTSLTIQCQVDSQVTMMFWYRQQPGQSLTLIATANQGSEATYESGFVIDKFPISRPNLTFSTLTVSNMSPEDSSIYLCSVEDPTTEAFFGQGTRLTVV.

This clonotype was counted only a few times. The CDR3 loop is CASGVLTGVEQPQHF. CDR3 nucleotides: TGTGCCAGCGGAGTCCTTACAGGGGTCGAGCAGCCCCAGCATTTT. The V and J genes are TRBV12-3 or TRBV12-4 and TRBJ1-5; 7 bases match TRBD1. The V segment lost 8 bases and the J segment 7 bases; nucleotides outside the gene matches: 14. The CDR3 sequence is 15 residues long.